This T cell receptor beta chain was captured in a study of T cells in Graves' hyperthyroidism and ophthalmopathy. Study outcomes and limitations: Expanded thyroid clonotypes (above 0.001) were mostly also found in blood.

At least 3 on the Clinical Activity Score was recorded for ophthalmopathy patients, who also had NOSPECS grade at least 4 and duration under 3 months. PBMCs were sourced from around 10 ml fresh peripheral blood. Trimming removed 0 bases at V and 4 bases at J, with 18 bases between. CDR3 length: 17 amino acids. Germline-derived CDR1 and CDR2 are MGHRA and YSYEKL. Amplification of TCR beta CDR3 regions was performed using RNA transcripts as template. The HTBI set primed first-round TCR CDR3 RT-PCR. TCRdb recomputed calls from the multiplex PCR reads with MiXCR, one row per CDR3 protein. The table includes over 500,000 distinct CDR3 sequences, under 20% detected once. This clonotype was seen a handful of times. Its antigen remains unknown.

The specimen was blood. V gene TRBV4-1 combines with J gene TRBJ1-1; no definite D call. This TCR came from a woman younger than 30 with Graves' ophthalmopathy. Here the CDR3 DNA reads TGCGCCAGCAGCCAAGATACTGGTCGAAGTTGGGGCACTGAAGCTTTCTTT. Protein product: CASSQDTGRSWGTEAFF.